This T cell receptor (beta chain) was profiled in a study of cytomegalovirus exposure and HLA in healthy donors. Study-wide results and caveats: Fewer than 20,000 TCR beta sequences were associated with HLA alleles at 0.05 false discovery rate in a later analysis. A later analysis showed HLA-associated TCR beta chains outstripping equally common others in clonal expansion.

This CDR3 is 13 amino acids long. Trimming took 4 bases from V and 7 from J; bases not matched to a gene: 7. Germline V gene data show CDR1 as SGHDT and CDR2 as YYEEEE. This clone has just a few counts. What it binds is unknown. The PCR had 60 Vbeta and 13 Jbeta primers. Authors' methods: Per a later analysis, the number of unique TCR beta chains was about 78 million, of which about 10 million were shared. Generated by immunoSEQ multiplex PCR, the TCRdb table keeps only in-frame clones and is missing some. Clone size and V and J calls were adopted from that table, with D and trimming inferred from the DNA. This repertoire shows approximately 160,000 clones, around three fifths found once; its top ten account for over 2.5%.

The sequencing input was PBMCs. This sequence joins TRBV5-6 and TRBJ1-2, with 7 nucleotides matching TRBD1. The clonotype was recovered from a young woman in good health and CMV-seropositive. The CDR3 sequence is CASSKKGAGGYTF. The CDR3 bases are TGTGCCAGCAGCAAGAAGGGGGCGGGTGGCTACACCTTC. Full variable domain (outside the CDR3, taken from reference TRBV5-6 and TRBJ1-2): DAGVTQSPTHLIKTRGQQVTLRCSPKSGHDTVSWYQQALGQGPQFIFQYYEEEERQRGNFPDRFSGHQFPNYSSELNVNALLLGDSALYLCASSKKGAGGYTFGSGTRLTVV.